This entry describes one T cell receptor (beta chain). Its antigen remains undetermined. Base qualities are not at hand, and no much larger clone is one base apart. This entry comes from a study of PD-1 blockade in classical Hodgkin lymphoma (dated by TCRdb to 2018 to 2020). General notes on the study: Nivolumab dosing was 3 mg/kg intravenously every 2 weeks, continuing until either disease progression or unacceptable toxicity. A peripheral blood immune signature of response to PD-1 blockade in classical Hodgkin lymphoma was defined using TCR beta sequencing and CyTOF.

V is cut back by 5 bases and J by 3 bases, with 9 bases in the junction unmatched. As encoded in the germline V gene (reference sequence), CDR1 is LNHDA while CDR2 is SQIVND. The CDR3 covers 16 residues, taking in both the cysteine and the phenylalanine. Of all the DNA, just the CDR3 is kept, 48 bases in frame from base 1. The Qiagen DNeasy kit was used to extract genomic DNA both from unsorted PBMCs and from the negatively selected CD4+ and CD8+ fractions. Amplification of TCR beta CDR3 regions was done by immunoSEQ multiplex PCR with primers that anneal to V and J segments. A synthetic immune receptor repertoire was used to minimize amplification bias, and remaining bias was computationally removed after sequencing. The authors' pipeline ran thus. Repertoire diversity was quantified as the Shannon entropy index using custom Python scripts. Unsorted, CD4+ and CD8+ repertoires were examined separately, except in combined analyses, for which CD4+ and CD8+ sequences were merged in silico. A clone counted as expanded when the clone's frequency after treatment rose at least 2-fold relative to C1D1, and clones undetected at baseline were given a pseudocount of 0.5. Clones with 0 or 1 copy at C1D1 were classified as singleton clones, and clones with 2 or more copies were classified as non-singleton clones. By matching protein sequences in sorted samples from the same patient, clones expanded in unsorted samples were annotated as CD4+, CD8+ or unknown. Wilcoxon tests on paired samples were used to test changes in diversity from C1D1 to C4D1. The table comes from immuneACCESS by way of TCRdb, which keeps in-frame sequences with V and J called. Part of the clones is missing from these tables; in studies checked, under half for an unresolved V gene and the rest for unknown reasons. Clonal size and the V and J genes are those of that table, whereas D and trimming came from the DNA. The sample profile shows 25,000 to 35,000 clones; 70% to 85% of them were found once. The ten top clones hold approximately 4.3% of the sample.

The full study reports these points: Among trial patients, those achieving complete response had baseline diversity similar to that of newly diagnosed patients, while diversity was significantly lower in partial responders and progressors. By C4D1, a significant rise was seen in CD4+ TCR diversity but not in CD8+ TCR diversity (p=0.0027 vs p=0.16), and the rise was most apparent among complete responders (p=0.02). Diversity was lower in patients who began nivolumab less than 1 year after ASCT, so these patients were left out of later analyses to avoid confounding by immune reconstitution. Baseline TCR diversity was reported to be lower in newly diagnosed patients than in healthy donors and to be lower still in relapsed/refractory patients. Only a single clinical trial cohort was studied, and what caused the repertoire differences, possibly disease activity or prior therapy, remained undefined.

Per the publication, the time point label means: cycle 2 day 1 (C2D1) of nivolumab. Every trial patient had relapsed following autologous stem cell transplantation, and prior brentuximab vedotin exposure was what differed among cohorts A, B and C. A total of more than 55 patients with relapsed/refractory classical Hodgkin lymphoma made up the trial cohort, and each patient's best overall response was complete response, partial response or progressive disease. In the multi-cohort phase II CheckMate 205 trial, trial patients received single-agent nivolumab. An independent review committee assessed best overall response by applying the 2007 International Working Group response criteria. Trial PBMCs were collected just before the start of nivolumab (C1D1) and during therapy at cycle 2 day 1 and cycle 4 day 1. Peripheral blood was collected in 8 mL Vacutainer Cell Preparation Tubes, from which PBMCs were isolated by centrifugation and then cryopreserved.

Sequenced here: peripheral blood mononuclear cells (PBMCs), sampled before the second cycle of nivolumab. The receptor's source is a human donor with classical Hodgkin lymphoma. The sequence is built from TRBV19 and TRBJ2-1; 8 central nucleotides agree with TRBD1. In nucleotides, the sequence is TGTGCCAGTAGTCCCATCGACAGGGGAGGCTACAATGAGCAGTTCTTC. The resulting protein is CASSPIDRGGYNEQFF. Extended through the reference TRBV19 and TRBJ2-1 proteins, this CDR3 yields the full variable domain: DGGITQSPKYLFRKEGQNVTLSCEQNLNHDAMYWYRQDPGQGLRLIYYSQIVNDFQKGDIAEGYSVSREKKESFPLTVTSAQKNPTAFYLCASSPIDRGGYNEQFFGPGTRLTVL.